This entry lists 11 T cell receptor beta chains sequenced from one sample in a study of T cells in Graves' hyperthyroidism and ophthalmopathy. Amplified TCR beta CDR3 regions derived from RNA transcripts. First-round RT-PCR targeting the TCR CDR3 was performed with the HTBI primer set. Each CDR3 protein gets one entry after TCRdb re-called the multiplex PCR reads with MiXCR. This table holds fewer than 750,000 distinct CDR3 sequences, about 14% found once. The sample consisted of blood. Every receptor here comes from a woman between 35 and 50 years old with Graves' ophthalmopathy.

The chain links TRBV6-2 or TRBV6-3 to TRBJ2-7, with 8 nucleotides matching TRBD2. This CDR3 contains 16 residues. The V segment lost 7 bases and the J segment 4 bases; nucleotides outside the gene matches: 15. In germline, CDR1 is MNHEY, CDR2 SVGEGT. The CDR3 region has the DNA TGTGCCAGCACCAATATGGGAGCGGGAGCTTTGTACGAGCAGTACTTC. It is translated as CASTNMGAGALYEQYF.

The CDR3 reads CASSDRDQGASAFF. The CDR3 bases are TGTGCCAGCTCCGATAGAGACCAGGGGGCTTCAGCTTTCTTT. The chain joins TRBV18 to TRBJ1-1; 8 bases are shared with TRBD1. This CDR3 is built from 14 residues. CDR1 KGHSH and CDR2 LQKENI come from the germline V gene. With V trimmed by 6 bases and J by 10 bases, 13 bases remained unmatched.

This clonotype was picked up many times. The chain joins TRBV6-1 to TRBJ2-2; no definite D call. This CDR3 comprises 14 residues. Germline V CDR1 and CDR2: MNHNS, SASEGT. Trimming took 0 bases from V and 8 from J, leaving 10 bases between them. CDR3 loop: CASSEAISSGELFF. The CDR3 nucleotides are TGTGCCAGCAGTGAAGCGATCTCCTCTGGGGAGCTGTTTTTT.

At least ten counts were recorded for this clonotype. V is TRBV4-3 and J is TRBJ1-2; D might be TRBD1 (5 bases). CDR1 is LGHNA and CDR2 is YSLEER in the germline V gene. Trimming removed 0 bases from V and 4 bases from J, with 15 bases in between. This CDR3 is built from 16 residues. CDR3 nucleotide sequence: TGCGCCAGCAGCCAAGATAGGGGCAGGGAAGGCTATGGCTACACCTTC. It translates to CASSQDRGREGYGYTF.

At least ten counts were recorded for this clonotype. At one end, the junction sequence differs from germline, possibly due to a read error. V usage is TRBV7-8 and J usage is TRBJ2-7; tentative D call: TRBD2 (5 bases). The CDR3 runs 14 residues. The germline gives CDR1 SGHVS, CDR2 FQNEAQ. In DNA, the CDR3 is TGTGCCAGCAGCTTAGAAGTCGGGGTTGACGAGCGGTACTTC. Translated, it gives CASSLEVGVDERYF.

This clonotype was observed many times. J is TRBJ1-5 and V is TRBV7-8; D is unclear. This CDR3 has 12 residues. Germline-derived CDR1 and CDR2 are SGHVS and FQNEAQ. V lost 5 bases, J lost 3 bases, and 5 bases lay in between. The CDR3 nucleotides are TGTGCCAGCAGCCCAGACAATCAGCCCCAGCATTTT. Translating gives CASSPDNQPQHF.

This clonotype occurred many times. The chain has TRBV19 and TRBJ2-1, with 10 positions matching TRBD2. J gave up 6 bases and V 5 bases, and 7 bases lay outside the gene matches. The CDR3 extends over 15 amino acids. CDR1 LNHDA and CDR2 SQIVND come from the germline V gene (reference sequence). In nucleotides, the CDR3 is TGTGCCAGTAGTGTAATAGCGGGAGGTGTCAATGAGCAGTTCTTC. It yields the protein CASSVIAGGVNEQFF.

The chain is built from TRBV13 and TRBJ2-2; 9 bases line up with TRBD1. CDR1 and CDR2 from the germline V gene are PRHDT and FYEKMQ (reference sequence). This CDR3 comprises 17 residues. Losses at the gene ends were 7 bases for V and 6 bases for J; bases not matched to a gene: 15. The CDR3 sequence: CASMIRDRENFAGELFF. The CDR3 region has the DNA TGTGCCAGCATGATCCGGGACAGGGAAAATTTCGCCGGGGAGCTGTTTTTT.

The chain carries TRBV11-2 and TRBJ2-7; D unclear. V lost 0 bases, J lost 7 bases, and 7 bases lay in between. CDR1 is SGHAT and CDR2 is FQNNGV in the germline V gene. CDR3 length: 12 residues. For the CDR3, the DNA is TGTGCCAGCAGCTTAGATGTACTAGAGCAGTACTTC. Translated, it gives CASSLDVLEQYF. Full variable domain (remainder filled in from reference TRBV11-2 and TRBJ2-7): EAGVAQSPRYKIIEKRQSVAFWCNPISGHATLYWYQQILGQGPKLLIQFQNNGVVDDSQLPKDRFSAERLKGVDSTLKIQPAKLEDSAVYLCASSLDVLEQYFGPGTRLTVT.

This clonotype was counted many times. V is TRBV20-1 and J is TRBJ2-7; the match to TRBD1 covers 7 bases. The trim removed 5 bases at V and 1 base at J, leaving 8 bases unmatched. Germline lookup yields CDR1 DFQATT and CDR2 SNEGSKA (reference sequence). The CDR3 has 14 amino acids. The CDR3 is CSASDRAASYEQYF. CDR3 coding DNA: TGCAGTGCTTCCGACAGGGCCGCGTCCTACGAGCAGTACTTC.

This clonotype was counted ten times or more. The CDR3 bases are TGTGCCATCAGTTTCCAAGAGACCCAGTACTTC. This codes for CAISFQETQYF. This sequence joins TRBV10-3 and TRBJ2-5; D uncertain. The CDR3 extends over 11 amino acids. Trimming pared 5 bases from V and 1 base from J, leaving 2 bases between. The germline V gene has CDR1 ENHRY and CDR2 SYGVKD.